These T cell receptor beta chains were read from a single sample in a study of blood T cell repertoires in COVID-19. Profiling relied on immunoSEQ multiplex PCR, and the TCRdb table lists in-frame clones only, not all of them. The sample carries over 150,000 clones, 80% to 90% recorded once. The sequenced sample was peripheral blood. These receptors were taken from a woman aged 60-70 years with COVID-19, enrolled during active disease. Each CDR3 is given without its conserved first and last residue. D genes are given only for firm matches.

CDR3	D	V	J
ASSLRERVLTPNSPLH	NA	TRBV7-2	TRBJ1-6
ASSFDLTGEDNYGYT	TRBD1	TRBV7-9	TRBJ1-2
ASSPGQGFRGYT	TRBD1	TRBV6-5	TRBJ1-2
ASSLGAENEKLF	NA	TRBV5-4	TRBJ1-4
ASGGTGSNYGYT	TRBD1	TRBV6-6	TRBJ1-2
ASSLMTGIWNEQF	NA	TRBV7-9	TRBJ2-1
ASTTSGGGDTQY	TRBD2	TRBV6-5	TRBJ2-3
ASSTQGSNYGYT	NA	TRBV6-5	TRBJ1-2
ASSLWTAEAF	NA	TRBV5-6	TRBJ1-1
ASSTPRLASYSEQY	TRBD2	TRBV25-1	TRBJ2-7
ASSQEGFEGGEAF	NA	TRBV4-2	TRBJ1-1
ASSFTSGGNQPQH	NA	TRBV11-2	TRBJ1-5
ASSLDRSSYEQY	NA	TRBV2	TRBJ2-7
ASSPQGALNTEAF	TRBD1	TRBV18	TRBJ1-1
ASSQELSSPLH	NA	TRBV14	TRBJ1-6
ASSTRTGLVTEAF	TRBD1	TRBV7-8	TRBJ1-1
ASSLRQGETQY	NA	TRBV5-8	TRBJ2-5
ASSARPGQSNQPQH	TRBD1	TRBV7-6	TRBJ1-5
ASSRYRDGGNIQY	NA	TRBV27	TRBJ2-4
ASSLQGAQPQH	NA	TRBV18	TRBJ1-5
AVGGTGELF	NA	TRBV15	TRBJ2-2
ASSQGWTSGRRDEQY	TRBD2	TRBV14	TRBJ2-7
ATSRSFRTYTQY	NA	TRBV15	TRBJ2-3
ASSTDRGRTDTQY	TRBD1	TRBV11-1	TRBJ2-3
ASSVGGSYNEQF	NA	TRBV9	TRBJ2-1
ASSVDRVGYT	NA	TRBV28	TRBJ1-2
ASSSRDSYGYT	TRBD1	TRBV5-1	TRBJ1-2
ASSESQAVTDTQY	NA	TRBV10-1	TRBJ2-3
ATSGGRGNTIY	TRBD1	TRBV2	TRBJ1-3
ASAGQYPNEQF	NA	TRBV12-3/TRBV12-4	TRBJ2-1
SARQGNTQY	NA	TRBV20-1	TRBJ2-3
ASSRLTGTKGGNSPLH	NA	TRBV6-6	TRBJ1-6
ASSQARAGELF	NA	TRBV14	TRBJ2-2
ASSQGVRDIPY	NA	TRBV4-1	TRBJ2-7
ASRGTVSNQPQH	TRBD1	TRBV2	TRBJ1-5
ASSPREGPEKLF	NA	TRBV18	TRBJ1-4
AWQGVQSNQPQH	NA	TRBV30	TRBJ1-5
ASSSPGANVLT	NA	TRBV7-3	TRBJ2-6
ASTPMETANTGELF	NA	TRBV6-2/TRBV6-3	TRBJ2-2
ASSSTTIAGGEQF	TRBD2	TRBV11-2	TRBJ2-1
ASSPKGGTGGSPLH	NA	TRBV5-1	TRBJ1-6
ASSFRGATDTQY	NA	TRBV3-1/TRBV3-2	TRBJ2-3
ASSLLTELNTEAF	NA	TRBV7-8	TRBJ1-1
ASSQTSGDTDTQY	TRBD2	TRBV5-4	TRBJ2-3
ASSYVGGYYNEQF	TRBD2	TRBV6-2/TRBV6-3	TRBJ2-1
ASRPGQGGSQPQH	TRBD1	TRBV28	TRBJ1-5
ASSFGSSKNIQY	NA	TRBV7-2	TRBJ2-4
ASMGQGFNQPQH	TRBD1	TRBV19	TRBJ1-5
ASDSGSGSLETQY	TRBD2	TRBV19	TRBJ2-5
ATSDDLNGYT	NA	TRBV24-1	TRBJ1-2
ASSRPGTSEAF	NA	TRBV12-3/TRBV12-4	TRBJ1-1
ASSVDPGNYEQY	NA	TRBV9	TRBJ2-7
ASSVDRAHEKLF	TRBD1	TRBV18	TRBJ1-4
ASSSTPQGEGYT	TRBD1	TRBV6-1	TRBJ1-2
ASSPNEQF	NA	TRBV12-3/TRBV12-4	TRBJ2-1